This TCR beta chain was recovered during a study of glioma-infiltrating T cells. In regard to this clonotype: No antigen is known for it.

TCR alpha and beta CDR3 regions were amplified from RNA using iRepertoire nested multiplex PCR. One-step reverse transcription and amplification started from approximately 100-400 ng of tissue mRNA or PBMC total RNA. TCRdb re-called the multiplex PCR reads through MiXCR, storing one row per CDR3 protein. The sample contains 150,000 to 200,000 distinct CDR3 sequences, around 40% of which appear only once. Study-wide findings and caveats: CDR3 overlap between tissue and blood was very small. Gliomas, especially low-grade, showed above-expected tissue-blood divergence; non-neoplastic patients showed below.

V was shortened by 5 bases and J by 3 bases, with 23 bases between the two germline ends. Germline V gene data show CDR1 as MDHEN and CDR2 as SYDVKM. The CDR3 has 17 residues. The sequence was collected from a human donor with low-grade glioma or glioblastoma, undergoing nonglioma brain surgery, or in good health (not recorded which). Sample: glioma tissue, nonneoplastic brain tissue, or PBMCs (not recorded which). The chain uses TRBV28 and TRBJ2-7; maybe TRBD1 (7 bases). CDR3 in DNA: TGTGCCAGCAGTGCGGGGTTGACAGGGCTGATATACTACGAGCAGTACTTC. Its translation: CASSAGLTGLIYYEQYF. Based on the CDR3 plus reference TRBV28 and TRBJ2-7, the full variable domain is DVKVTQSSRYLVKRTGEKVFLECVQDMDHENMFWYRQDPGLGLRLIYFSYDVKMKEKGDIPEGYSVSREKKERFSLILESASTNQTSMYLCASSAGLTGLIYYEQYFGPGTRLTVT.